A selection of T cell receptor beta chains follows, all from one sample in a study of blood T cell repertoires in COVID-19. Profiling relied on immunoSEQ multiplex PCR, and the TCRdb table lists in-frame clones only, not all of them. This table has around 50,000 clones, 75% to 95% appearing once. Material for sequencing was peripheral blood. The source of these receptors is a man in his 70s with acute or convalescent COVID-19. Each CDR3 is given with its conserved first and last residue. The D gene is left open where the match is weak. Rows give clone size only sometimes, using once, few, many, or a class for an expanded clone.

clone size: NA; D gene: NA; J gene: TRBJ1-4; V gene: TRBV5-5; CDR3 DNA: TGTGCCAGCAGCTTGGCCGACCGGCAGGGGCCGCGGGAACTGTTTTTT; CDR3 protein: CASSLADRQGPRELFF
clone size: NA; D gene: TRBD1; J gene: TRBJ2-5; V gene: TRBV27; CDR3 DNA: TGTGCCAGCAGTACGACAGGGGCAGAGACCCAGTACTTC; CDR3 protein: CASSTTGAETQYF
clone size: NA; D gene: TRBD1; J gene: TRBJ2-7; V gene: TRBV7-9; CDR3 DNA: TGTGCCAGCGGGACAGGGTTTTCCTACGAGCAGTACTTC; CDR3 protein: CASGTGFSYEQYF
clone size: NA; D gene: NA; J gene: TRBJ1-1; V gene: TRBV7-3; CDR3 DNA: TGTGCCAGCAGCTCTGGGACTTCCACTGAAGCTTTCTTT; CDR3 protein: CASSSGTSTEAFF
clone size: NA; D gene: TRBD1; J gene: TRBJ1-2; V gene: TRBV28; CDR3 DNA: TGTGCCAGCAGTTTCAACAGGGGATATGGCTACACCTTC; CDR3 protein: CASSFNRGYGYTF
clone size: NA; D gene: TRBD1; J gene: TRBJ1-4; V gene: TRBV18; CDR3 DNA: TGTGCCAGCTCACCCGGGACAGCTCTAGGGGATGAAAAACTGTTTTTT; CDR3 protein: CASSPGTALGDEKLFF
clone size: NA; D gene: NA; J gene: TRBJ2-2; V gene: TRBV6-5; CDR3 DNA: TGTGCCAGCCGCGGGGTGAACACCGGGGAGCTGTTTTTT; CDR3 protein: CASRGVNTGELFF
clone size: NA; D gene: NA; J gene: TRBJ1-4; V gene: TRBV7-8; CDR3 DNA: TGTGCCAGCAGCCGCCAGGGGACTAATGAAAAACTGTTTTTT; CDR3 protein: CASSRQGTNEKLFF
clone size: NA; D gene: NA; J gene: TRBJ2-7; V gene: TRBV7-6; CDR3 DNA: TGTGCCAGCAGCTTAGGAACAGGGTTCTCCTACGAGCAGTACTTC; CDR3 protein: CASSLGTGFSYEQYF
clone size: NA; D gene: NA; J gene: TRBJ1-6; V gene: TRBV5-6; CDR3 DNA: TGTGCCAGCAGGTGGGGAGCTAATTCACCCCTCCACTTT; CDR3 protein: CASRWGANSPLHF
clone size: NA; D gene: TRBD1; J gene: TRBJ2-7; V gene: TRBV4-1; CDR3 DNA: TGCGCCAGCAGCCAAGAGGGACAGGGAGGAGGCTACGAGCAGTACTTC; CDR3 protein: CASSQEGQGGGYEQYF
clone size: once; D gene: NA; J gene: TRBJ2-2; V gene: TRBV19; CDR3 DNA: TGTGCCAGTAGTATTAATAGAGCGAACACCGGGGAGCTGTTTTTT; CDR3 protein: CASSINRANTGELFF
clone size: NA; D gene: NA; J gene: TRBJ1-1; V gene: TRBV6-5; CDR3 DNA: TGTGCCAGCAGTAAAACATCGAACACTGAAGCTTTCTTT; CDR3 protein: CASSKTSNTEAFF
clone size: NA; D gene: NA; J gene: TRBJ2-7; V gene: TRBV12-3/TRBV12-4; CDR3 DNA: TGTGCCAGCAGTTCCCCACAGGAGTACGAGCAGTACTTC; CDR3 protein: CASSSPQEYEQYF
clone size: NA; D gene: TRBD1; J gene: TRBJ2-7; V gene: TRBV5-1; CDR3 DNA: TGCGCCAGCAGCTTGAATTCTCTGGTTCTTAACCGGGACAGGAGTACCTACGAGCAGTACTTC; CDR3 protein: CASSLNSLVLNRDRSTYEQYF
clone size: NA; D gene: NA; J gene: TRBJ1-5; V gene: TRBV4-3; CDR3 DNA: TGCGCCAGCAGCCCCGGACAGAACAATCAGCCCCAGCATTTT; CDR3 protein: CASSPGQNNQPQHF
clone size: NA; D gene: TRBD2; J gene: TRBJ2-1; V gene: TRBV6-2/TRBV6-3; CDR3 DNA: TGTGCCAGCAGTACCTGGACTAGCGGGGGGTCGGGTGAGCAGTTCTTC; CDR3 protein: CASSTWTSGGSGEQFF
clone size: NA; D gene: TRBD1; J gene: TRBJ1-1; V gene: TRBV19; CDR3 DNA: TGTGCCACAATACAGGGGGCAAACACTGAAGCTTTCTTT; CDR3 protein: CATIQGANTEAFF
clone size: NA; D gene: NA; J gene: TRBJ2-3; V gene: TRBV27; CDR3 DNA: TGTGCCAGCAGTCACACAGATACGCAGTATTTT; CDR3 protein: CASSHTDTQYF
clone size: NA; D gene: NA; J gene: TRBJ1-2; V gene: TRBV19; CDR3 DNA: TGTGCCAGTAGTACAACCTCTGGGGGGTATCTCAACTATGGCTACACCTTC; CDR3 protein: CASSTTSGGYLNYGYTF
clone size: NA; D gene: NA; J gene: TRBJ1-1; V gene: TRBV18; CDR3 DNA: TGTGCCAGCTCACTGGCCTTGAACACTGAAGCTTTCTTT; CDR3 protein: CASSLALNTEAFF
clone size: NA; D gene: NA; J gene: TRBJ2-7; V gene: TRBV30; CDR3 DNA: TGTGCCTGGAATGGTGCGACCTACGAGCAGTACTTC; CDR3 protein: CAWNGATYEQYF
clone size: NA; D gene: TRBD2; J gene: TRBJ2-5; V gene: TRBV7-6; CDR3 DNA: TGTGCCAGCAGCTTAGGGTGGGGGAGGGGAGAGACCCAGTACTTC; CDR3 protein: CASSLGWGRGETQYF
clone size: NA; D gene: NA; J gene: TRBJ1-2; V gene: TRBV19; CDR3 DNA: TGTGCCAGTAGTATATGGACAGCGGGATATGGCTACACCTTC; CDR3 protein: CASSIWTAGYGYTF
clone size: once; D gene: TRBD1; J gene: TRBJ1-2; V gene: TRBV9; CDR3 DNA: TGTGCCAGCAGCGTCGAGGGCCACACAGGGGTTGGCTACACCTTC; CDR3 protein: CASSVEGHTGVGYTF
clone size: NA; D gene: NA; J gene: TRBJ2-1; V gene: TRBV7-9; CDR3 DNA: TGTGCCAGCAGCCGTCGGCCCAGGGGCCCCATGAGCTCCTACAATGAGCAGTTCTTC; CDR3 protein: CASSRRPRGPMSSYNEQFF
clone size: once; D gene: NA; J gene: TRBJ2-1; V gene: TRBV6-5; CDR3 DNA: TGTGCCAGCACTGCAGGGATCTCCTACAATGAGCAGTTCTTC; CDR3 protein: CASTAGISYNEQFF
clone size: NA; D gene: NA; J gene: TRBJ1-1; V gene: TRBV5-8; CDR3 DNA: TGTGCCAGCAGCTTCTTTCGGGGAGCCAGGACTGAAGCTTTCTTT; CDR3 protein: CASSFFRGARTEAFF
clone size: NA; D gene: TRBD1; J gene: TRBJ1-3; V gene: TRBV3-1/TRBV3-2; CDR3 DNA: TGTGCCAGCAGCCTGGACAGGGGCTCTGGAAACACCATATATTTT; CDR3 protein: CASSLDRGSGNTIYF